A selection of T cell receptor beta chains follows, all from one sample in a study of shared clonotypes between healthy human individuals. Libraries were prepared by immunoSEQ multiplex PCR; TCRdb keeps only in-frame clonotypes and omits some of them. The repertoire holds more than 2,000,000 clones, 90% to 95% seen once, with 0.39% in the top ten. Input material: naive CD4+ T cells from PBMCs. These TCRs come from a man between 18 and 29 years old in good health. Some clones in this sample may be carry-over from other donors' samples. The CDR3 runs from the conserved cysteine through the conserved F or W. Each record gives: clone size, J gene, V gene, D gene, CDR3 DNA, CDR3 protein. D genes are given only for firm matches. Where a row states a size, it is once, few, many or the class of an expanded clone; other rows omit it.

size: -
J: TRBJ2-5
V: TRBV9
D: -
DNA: TGTGCCAGCAGCGTTCAGGGGATAGAGACCCAGTACTTC
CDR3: CASSVQGIETQYF

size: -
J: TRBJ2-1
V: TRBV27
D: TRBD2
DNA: TGTGCCAGCAGTTTAGGATCGGGACTAGCGGTATACAATGAGCAGTTCTTC
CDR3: CASSLGSGLAVYNEQFF

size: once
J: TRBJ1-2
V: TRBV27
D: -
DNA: TGTGCCAGCACCCCCACCCCGGCTGGGTCGAGCTACACCTTC
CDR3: CASTPTPAGSSYTF

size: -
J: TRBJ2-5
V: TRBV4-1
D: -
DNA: TGCGCCAGCAGCCAAGAGGGACTGCTCGAATCAGAGACCCAGTACTTC
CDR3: CASSQEGLLESETQYF

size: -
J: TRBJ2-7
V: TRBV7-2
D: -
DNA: TGTGCCAGCAGCTTAACGGGAGAAGGCAAGCAGTACTTC
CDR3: CASSLTGEGKQYF

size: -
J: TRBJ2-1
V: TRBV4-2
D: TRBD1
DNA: TGTGCCAGCAGCCAATTCAGGACAGGCTACAATGAGCAGTTCTTC
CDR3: CASSQFRTGYNEQFF

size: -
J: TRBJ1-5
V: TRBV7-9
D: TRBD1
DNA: TGTGCCAGCAGCCCCTATGAACGGACAGGGGGCAATCAGCCCCAGCATTTT
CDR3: CASSPYERTGGNQPQHF

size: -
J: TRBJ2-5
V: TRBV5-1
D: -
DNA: TGCGCCAGCAGCAGGTCCGGGGACCAAGAGACCCAGTACTTC
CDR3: CASSRSGDQETQYF

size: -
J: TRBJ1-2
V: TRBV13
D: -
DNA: TGTGCCAGCATCTCGTCCCGGCTGGACACCATCTCTGTATGCGGCTACACCTTC
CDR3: CASISSRLDTISVCGYTF

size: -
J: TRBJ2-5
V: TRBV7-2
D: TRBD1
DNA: TGTGCCAGCAGCTCGGACAGGGGGTGGCAAGAGACCCAGTACTTC
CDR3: CASSSDRGWQETQYF

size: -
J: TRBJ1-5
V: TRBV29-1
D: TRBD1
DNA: TGCAGCGTAGGGACAGGGGATCAGCCCCAGCATTTT
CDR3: CSVGTGDQPQHF

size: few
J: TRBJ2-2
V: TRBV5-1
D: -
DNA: TGCGCCAGCAGCTTGGACACCGGGGAGCTGTTTTTT
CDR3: CASSLDTGELFF

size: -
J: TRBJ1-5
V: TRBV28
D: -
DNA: TGTGCCAGCATGCCTGCGGGGCAGGGGATAAGTCAGCCCCAGCATTTT
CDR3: CASMPAGQGISQPQHF

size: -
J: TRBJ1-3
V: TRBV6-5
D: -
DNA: TGTGCCAGCAGCCCGGGGAACTCTGGAAACACCATATATTTT
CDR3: CASSPGNSGNTIYF

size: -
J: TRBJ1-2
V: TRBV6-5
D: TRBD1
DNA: TGTGCCAGCAGTTCTGGGACAGGGCGTCGCGGCTACACCTTC
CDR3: CASSSGTGRRGYTF

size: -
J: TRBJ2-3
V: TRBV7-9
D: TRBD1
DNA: TGTGCCAGCAGCCCTAAAGTCCCGGGACAGGGGGCTATGGATACGCAGTATTTT
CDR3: CASSPKVPGQGAMDTQYF

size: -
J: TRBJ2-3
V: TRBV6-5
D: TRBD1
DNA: TGTGCCAGCAGGGAGGGACAGGGGGAGGCAGATACGCAGTATTTT
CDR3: CASREGQGEADTQYF

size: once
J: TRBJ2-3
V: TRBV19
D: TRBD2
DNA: TGTGCCAGTAGTATAACGAGCGGGAGGGCCCCAGATACGCAGTATTTT
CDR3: CASSITSGRAPDTQYF

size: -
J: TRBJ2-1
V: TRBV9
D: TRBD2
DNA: TGTGCCAGCAGCGTAGCTACTAGCGGAGGACCAAGCTCCTACAATGAGCAGTTCTTC
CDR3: CASSVATSGGPSSYNEQFF

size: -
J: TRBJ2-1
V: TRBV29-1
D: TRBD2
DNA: TGCAGCGTTGAATTCGGGTCGGGAGGATTCTACAATGAGCAGTTCTTC
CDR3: CSVEFGSGGFYNEQFF

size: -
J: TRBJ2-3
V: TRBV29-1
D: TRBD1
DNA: TGCAGCGTTACCCCGGGACAGGTACCAGATACGCAGTATTTT
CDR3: CSVTPGQVPDTQYF

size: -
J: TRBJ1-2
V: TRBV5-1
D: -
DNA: TGCGCCAGCAGCTTGGGCTCTCCTGGGGGGAACTATGGCTACACCTTC
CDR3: CASSLGSPGGNYGYTF

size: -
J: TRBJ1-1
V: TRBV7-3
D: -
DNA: TGTGCCAGCAGCTCCCCCGGCCTCAACTTT
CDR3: CASSSPGLNF

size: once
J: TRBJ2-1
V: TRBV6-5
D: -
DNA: TGTGCCAGCAGTTACTCACAGGGTACAAATGAGCAGTTCTTC
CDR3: CASSYSQGTNEQFF

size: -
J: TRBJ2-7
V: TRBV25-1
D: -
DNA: TGTGCCAGCAGTGAGCCTCAACCCCGGGGCGAGCAGTACTTC
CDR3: CASSEPQPRGEQYF

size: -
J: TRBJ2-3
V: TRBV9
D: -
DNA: TGTGCCAGTTCCTATCAGGTTGTGGGTACAGATACGCAGTATTTT
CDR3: CASSYQVVGTDTQYF

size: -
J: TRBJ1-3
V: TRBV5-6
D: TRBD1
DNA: TGTGCCAGCAGCTCCGACTACGGGACAGGGGGGAACACCATATATTTT
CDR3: CASSSDYGTGGNTIYF

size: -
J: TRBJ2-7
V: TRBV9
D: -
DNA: TGTGCCAGCAGCGTCCAGGACACGAAAACCTACGAGCAGTACTTC
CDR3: CASSVQDTKTYEQYF

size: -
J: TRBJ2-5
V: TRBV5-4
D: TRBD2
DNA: TGTGCCAGCAGCTCGCCGGGACTAGCGGAAGAGACCCAGTACTTC
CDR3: CASSSPGLAEETQYF

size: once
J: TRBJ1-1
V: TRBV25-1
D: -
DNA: TGTGCCAGCAGTGACCCTATAACGGGCGACGCCAAAGCTTTCTTT
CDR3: CASSDPITGDAKAFF

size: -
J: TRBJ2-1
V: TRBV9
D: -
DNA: TGTGCCAGCAGCCCCCAGAAGGAATCCTACAATGAGCAGTTCTTC
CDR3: CASSPQKESYNEQFF

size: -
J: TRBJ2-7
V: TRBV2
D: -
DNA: TGTGCCAGCAGTGGTGAGAACTACGAGCAGTACTTC
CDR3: CASSGENYEQYF

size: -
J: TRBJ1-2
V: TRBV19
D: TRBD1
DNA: TGTGCCAGTAGGATACAGGGGGCGGTCTATGGCTACACCTTC
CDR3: CASRIQGAVYGYTF

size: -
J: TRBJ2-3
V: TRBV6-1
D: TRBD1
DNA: TGTGCCAGCATACCCGGGACAGGGGGCCCAGATACGCAGTATTTT
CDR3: CASIPGTGGPDTQYF

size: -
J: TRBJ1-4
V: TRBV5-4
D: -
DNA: TGTGCCAGCAGCTTGCGGGGGTACGATGAAAAACTGTTTTTT
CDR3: CASSLRGYDEKLFF

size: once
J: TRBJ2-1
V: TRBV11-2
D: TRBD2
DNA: TGTGCCAGCAGCTCACGGAGGGTAGCGGGAGGGAGTTCCTACAATGAGCAGTTCTTC
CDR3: CASSSRRVAGGSSYNEQFF

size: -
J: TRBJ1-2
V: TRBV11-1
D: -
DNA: TGTGCCAGCAGCGAGCCCGCCCGGGGCGACTATGGCTACACCTTC
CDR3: CASSEPARGDYGYTF

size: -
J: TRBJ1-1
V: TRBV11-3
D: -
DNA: TGTGCCAGCAGCTTAGACAGCTACACTGAAGCTTTCTTT
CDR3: CASSLDSYTEAFF

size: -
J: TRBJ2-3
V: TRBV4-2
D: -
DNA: TGTGCCACCCGAGCATGGAGCGGCGCAGATACGCAGTATTTT
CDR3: CATRAWSGADTQYF

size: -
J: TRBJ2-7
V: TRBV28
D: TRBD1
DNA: TGTGCCAGCAGTCCCGCGACAGGGGGCTACGAGCAGTACTTC
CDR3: CASSPATGGYEQYF

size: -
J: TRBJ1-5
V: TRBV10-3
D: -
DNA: TGTGCCATCAGTGACGGGAGTCAAAATCAGCCCCAGCATTTT
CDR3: CAISDGSQNQPQHF

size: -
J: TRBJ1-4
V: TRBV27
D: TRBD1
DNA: TGTGCCAGCAGTCGCGGACAGGGGAATGAAAAACTGTTTTTT
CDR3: CASSRGQGNEKLFF

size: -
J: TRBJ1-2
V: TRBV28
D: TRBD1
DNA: TGTGCCAGCAGTTCGTCGAAGGGACAGGTCGTCTTTGGCTACACCTTC
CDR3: CASSSSKGQVVFGYTF

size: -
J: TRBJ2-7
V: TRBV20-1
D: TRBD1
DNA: TGCAGTGCGGGACAGGGCTACGAGCAGTACTTC
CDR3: CSAGQGYEQYF

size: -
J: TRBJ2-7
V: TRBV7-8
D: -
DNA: TGTGCCAGCAGCGTACAGGGTACACTCTACGAGCAGTACTTC
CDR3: CASSVQGTLYEQYF

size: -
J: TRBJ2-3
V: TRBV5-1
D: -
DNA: TGCGCCAGCAGCCGTGGGGGCCCAGATACGCAGTATTTT
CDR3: CASSRGGPDTQYF

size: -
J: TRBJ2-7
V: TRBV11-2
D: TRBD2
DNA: TGTGCCAGCAGCTTCAAGTCGGGACTAGCGGGAGCGACCTACGAGCAGTACTTC
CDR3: CASSFKSGLAGATYEQYF

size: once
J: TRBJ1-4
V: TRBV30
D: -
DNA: TGTGCCTGGAGCGGCAGCCGGGACCTTTTCAAGGGAACTAATGAAAAACTGTTTTTT
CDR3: CAWSGSRDLFKGTNEKLFF

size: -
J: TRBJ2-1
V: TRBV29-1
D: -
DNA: TGCAGCGTTGAAGATCAAAGGGTATCCTACAATGAGCAGTTCTTC
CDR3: CSVEDQRVSYNEQFF

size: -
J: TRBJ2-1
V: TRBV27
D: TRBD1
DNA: TGTGCCAGCAGTTTATCGAGGGGGGCCGGGACAGGTCCTTTGGGTGAGCAGTTCTTC
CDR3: CASSLSRGAGTGPLGEQFF

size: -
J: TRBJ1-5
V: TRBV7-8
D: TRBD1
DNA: TGTGCCAGCAGCTTATCCTCACCCGGGACAGGGAGTTACCAGCCCCAGCATTTT
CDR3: CASSLSSPGTGSYQPQHF

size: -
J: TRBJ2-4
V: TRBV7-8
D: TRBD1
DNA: TGTGCCAGCAGCTCGAGACAACAGGGGGCGACGGCCAAAAACATTCAGTACTTC
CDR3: CASSSRQQGATAKNIQYF

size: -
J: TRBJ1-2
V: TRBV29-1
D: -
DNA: TGCAGCGTTACAGGGAGTGTGAGTGGCTACACCTTC
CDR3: CSVTGSVSGYTF

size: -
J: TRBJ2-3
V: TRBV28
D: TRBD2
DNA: TGTGCCAGCAGTTTAGGTAGCGGGAGCACAGATACGCAGTATTTT
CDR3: CASSLGSGSTDTQYF

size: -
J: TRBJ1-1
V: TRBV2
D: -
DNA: TGTGCCAGCAGATCCCTCATGAACACTGAAGCTTTCTTT
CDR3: CASRSLMNTEAFF